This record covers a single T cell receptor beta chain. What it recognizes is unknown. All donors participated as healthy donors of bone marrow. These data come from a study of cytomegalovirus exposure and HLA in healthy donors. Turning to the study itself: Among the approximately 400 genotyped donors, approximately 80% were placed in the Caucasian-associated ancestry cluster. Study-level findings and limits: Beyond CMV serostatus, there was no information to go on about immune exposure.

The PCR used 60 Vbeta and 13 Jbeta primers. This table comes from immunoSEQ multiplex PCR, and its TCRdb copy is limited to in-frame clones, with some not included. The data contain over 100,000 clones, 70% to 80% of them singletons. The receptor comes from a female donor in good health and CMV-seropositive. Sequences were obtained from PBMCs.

Here the CDR3 DNA reads TGTGCCAGCAGTTATACCGGGACAGGGGATGAGCAGTTCTTC. Translation gives CASSYTGTGDEQFF. The V and J genes are TRBV28 and TRBJ2-1, with 10 bases identical to TRBD1. Germline CDR1 MDHEN, CDR2 SYDVKM. The CDR3 is made up of 14 amino acids. V lost 4 bases and J lost 8; bases outside the gene matches: 5.